This T cell receptor beta chain was found in a study of blood T cell repertoires in COVID-19. Germline V gene lookup returns CDR1 SEHNR and CDR2 FQNEAQ (reference sequence). The V segment lost 1 base and the J segment 4 bases; nucleotides outside the gene matches: 7. The CDR3 totals 16 residues. Here immunoSEQ multiplex PCR was the method, and the copy in TCRdb shows in-frame clones only, minus some. The repertoire holds around 280,000 clones, with around 90% as singletons. The rearrangement links TRBV7-9 to TRBJ2-3; 8 positions match TRBD2. This TCR was recovered from a woman aged 18-29 years with acute COVID-19. Sequencing used PBMCs or T cells enriched from blood (not recorded which). CDR3 bases: TGTGCCAGCAGCTTAGGCCGTCTAGCGGGCGCAGATACGCAGTATTTT. Protein sequence: CASSLGRLAGADTQYF. Variable domain in full (rest from reference TRBV7-9 and TRBJ2-3): DTGVSQNPRHKITKRGQNVTFRCDPISEHNRLYWYRQTLGQGPEFLTYFQNEAQLEKSRLLSDRFSAERPKGSFSTLEIQRTEQGDSAMYLCASSLGRLAGADTQYFGPGTRLTVL.